Listed below are T cell receptor beta chains from one sample, sequenced in a study of spatial heterogeneity in lung cancer. TCRdb analysed the 5' RACE reads with MiXCR anew, one entry per CDR3 protein. The sample holds about 38,000 distinct CDR3 sequences, 7.5% to 8% seen once. The sequences come from PBMCs, collected at surgery. These TCRs come from a male donor with early-stage non-small cell lung cancer. Both conserved end residues are part of each CDR3. The D gene is left open where the match is weak. A clone size is listed for some rows: how often the clone was seen (once, few, many), or a class if it is expanded.

cdr3_length | clone_size | d_call | j_call | v_call | cdr3_aa | cdr3_nt
17 | many | NA | TRBJ1-5 | TRBV3-2 | CASSLRMGTGDDQPQHF | TGTGCCAGCAGCCTACGAATGGGAACAGGGGATGACCAGCCCCAGCATTTT
11 | many | NA | TRBJ1-2 | TRBV3-1 | CASSLQGIYTF | TGTGCCAGCAGCCTACAGGGAATCTACACCTTC
13 | many | TRBD1 | TRBJ1-2 | TRBV29-1 | CSVDAPGQRGYTF | TGCAGCGTTGATGCCCCGGGACAGAGGGGCTACACCTTC
13 | many | TRBD1 | TRBJ2-5 | TRBV6-5 | CASRLTGGETQYF | TGTGCCAGCAGACTGACAGGGGGGGAGACCCAGTACTTC
15 | NA | TRBD2 | TRBJ2-1 | TRBV11-2 | CASSSPSGGSNEQFF | TGTGCCAGCAGCTCCCCCAGCGGGGGGTCTAATGAGCAGTTCTTC
14 | few | NA | TRBJ2-5 | TRBV29-1 | CSATRNRVQETQYF | TGCAGCGCAACTCGAAACAGGGTCCAAGAGACCCAGTACTTC
16 | NA | TRBD2 | TRBJ2-2 | TRBV29-1 | CSVNGLADPNTGELFF | TGCAGCGTCAACGGACTAGCAGATCCGAACACCGGGGAGCTGTTTTTT
16 | many | TRBD2 | TRBJ2-3 | TRBV28 | CASSIGVQAGGSTQYF | TGTGCCAGCAGTATAGGGGTACAAGCGGGAGGCTCTACGCAGTATTTT
14 | NA | NA | TRBJ2-3 | TRBV7-6 | CASSLYGGTDTQYF | TGTGCCAGCAGCTTATATGGAGGCACAGATACGCAGTATTTT
13 | few | NA | TRBJ2-1 | TRBV21-1 | CASSPGQGGEQFF | TGTGCCAGCAGTCCCGGTCAGGGTGGGGAGCAGTTCTTC
14 | NA | NA | TRBJ2-1 | TRBV6-6 | CASSYPGLYNEQFF | TGTGCCAGCAGTTACCCTGGCCTCTACAATGAGCAGTTCTTC
13 | few | NA | TRBJ2-1 | TRBV2 | CASYNKEINEQFF | TGTGCCAGCTATAACAAGGAGATAAACGAGCAGTTCTTC
14 | NA | NA | TRBJ1-1 | TRBV4-3 | CASSQDGGRTEAFF | TGCGCCAGCAGCCAAGATGGGGGGAGGACTGAAGCTTTCTTT
15 | few | NA | TRBJ2-5 | TRBV27 | CASSRTRGAEETQYF | TGTGCCAGCAGCCGCACCAGAGGAGCCGAAGAGACCCAGTACTTC
11 | few | NA | TRBJ1-1 | TRBV30 | CAWSRGPEAFF | TGTGCCTGGAGCCGGGGCCCTGAAGCTTTCTTT
13 | many | NA | TRBJ2-1 | TRBV7-9 | CASSPPGGNEQFF | TGTGCCAGCAGCCCCCCTGGTGGCAATGAGCAGTTCTTC
15 | NA | TRBD1 | TRBJ2-5 | TRBV7-2 | CASSRSGTEVETQYF | TGTGCCAGCAGCCGAAGTGGGACAGAGGTGGAGACCCAGTACTTC
15 | many | TRBD2 | TRBJ2-3 | TRBV12-3/TRBV12-4 | CASSLRLAGTDTQYF | TGTGCCAGCAGTTTGCGGCTAGCGGGCACAGATACGCAGTATTTT
18 | many | TRBD1 | TRBJ2-2 | TRBV4-3 | CASRPGTAFRTNTGELFF | TGCGCCAGCAGACCCGGGACAGCTTTTCGGACGAACACCGGGGAGCTGTTTTTT
11 | few | NA | TRBJ1-2 | TRBV20-1 | CSAQTPPGYTF | TGCAGTGCTCAAACCCCCCCTGGCTACACCTTC
14 | few | NA | TRBJ2-7 | TRBV9 | CASSAGDRDYEQYF | TGTGCCAGCAGCGCGGGAGACCGAGACTACGAGCAGTACTTC
12 | few | NA | TRBJ1-1 | TRBV10-3 | CAISDQWPEAFF | TGTGCCATCAGTGATCAGTGGCCCGAAGCTTTCTTT
12 | few | NA | TRBJ1-2 | TRBV2 | CASNLRGTGYTF | TGTGCCAGCAATTTACGAGGGACGGGCTACACCTTC
13 | NA | TRBD1 | TRBJ1-1 | TRBV20-1 | CSAAGGVNTEAFF | TGCAGTGCCGCAGGGGGAGTGAACACTGAAGCTTTCTTT
16 | NA | TRBD2 | TRBJ2-1 | TRBV5-1 | CASSMSGTSPYNEQFF | TGCGCCAGCAGCATGTCCGGGACTAGCCCCTACAATGAGCAGTTCTTC
14 | many | TRBD1 | TRBJ1-1 | TRBV5-1 | CASSSAPGGTEAFF | TGCGCCAGCAGCTCAGCTCCAGGGGGCACTGAAGCTTTCTTT